This paragraph reports one T cell receptor beta chain. What antigen it recognizes has not been identified. No base quality values were provided; no much bigger clone lies one nucleotide off. The germline V gene supplies CDR1 MNHEY and CDR2 SVGAGI. V is pruned by 5 bases and J by 2 bases, leaving 2 bases of the junction without a gene match. Taken from cysteine to phenylalanine, the CDR3 has 14 residues. Just CDR3 DNA is preserved here, 42 bases in frame from base 1. This specimen comes from a study of blood T cell repertoires in COVID-19 (dated by TCRdb to about 2020). Turning to the overall study: Samples covering the acute and convalescent phases of COVID-19 were provided by collaborators in the United States, Italy and Spain. Where available, HLA class I and class II types were taken from metadata supplied by the sample provider and were not determined by assay-based typing. The prospective study material was composed of cDNA or gDNA derived from T cells, B-cell-depleted T cells, or PBMCs. Sample metadata almost always included a de-identified subject ID, COVID-19 status, age in years and sex. Subjects who had been exposed to COVID-19, were actively infected with it, or had recovered from it provided the deeply sampled blood TCRbeta repertoires that made up the dataset. A freely available public database, intended as a resource for researchers studying the immune response to SARS-CoV-2, is where the repertoires were released. Samples came from the ongoing ImmuneRACE study (first 160 participants) plus 1,254 subjects from 6 global collaborators. The paper's findings and limits, for the study overall: The amount of clinical and demographic metadata varied by source and participant and was provided uncurated.

Collaborating institutions collected whole blood in K2EDTA tubes following their own protocols. Collaborator samples were shipped for TCRbeta analysis as frozen whole blood, isolated PBMCs, or DNA extracted from either sample type. TCRbeta CDR3 regions were amplified from genomic DNA using the immunoSEQ Assay, a bias-controlled multiplex PCR. On the study's bioinformatics: The number of nucleated cells in each sample was estimated from the amplification of reference gene primers within the assay. Sequence reads were collapsed and filtered to measure the absolute abundance of every unique TCRbeta CDR3 rearrangement. For each sample, productive Simpson clonality was calculated as the square root of Simpson's diversity index over productive rearrangements. The table comes from immuneACCESS by way of TCRdb, which keeps in-frame sequences with V and J called. Part of the clones is missing from these tables; in studies checked, under half for an unresolved V gene and the rest for unknown reasons. That table supplies the V and J calls and clone size; D and trimming were determined from the DNA. In all, the sample holds over 95,000 clones, and 81% of those were seen once. The ten largest clones take up 1.5% to 1.8% of the sample.

The chain was built from TRBV6-5 and TRBJ1-3, with 8 bases matching TRBD1. What was sequenced was peripheral blood. This clonotype was sampled from a man aged 45 to 65 with acute or convalescent COVID-19. For the CDR3, the sequence is CASSPTGAGNTIYF. The bases read TGTGCCAGCAGTCCGACAGGGGCTGGAAACACCATATATTTT.